These 6 T cell receptor beta chains came from one sample sequenced in a study of blood T cell repertoires in COVID-19. Some clones are missing from TCRdb's copy, which holds only in-frame ones; the method was immunoSEQ multiplex PCR. The sample has roughly 99,000 clones, 90% to 95% seen once. Sequences were obtained from peripheral blood. These receptors were taken from a woman aged 25 to 39 with acute or convalescent COVID-19.

V usage is TRBV27 and J usage is TRBJ1-2, with 9 bases matching TRBD1. CDR3 length equals 17 residues. CDR1 and CDR2 (germline): MNHEY, SMNVEV (reference sequence). The ends lost 2 bases at V and 4 bases at J; junction bases unmatched: 11. CDR3 protein: CASSLKQGASGGYGYTF. The CDR3 nucleotides are TGTGCCAGCAGTTTAAAACAGGGGGCCTCGGGAGGCTATGGCTACACCTTC.

A single count supports this clone. The chain couples TRBV27 to TRBJ2-7; TRBD1 might be the D (6 bases). The CDR3 extends over 17 amino acids. V lost 5 bases, J lost 1 base, and 21 bases lay in between. Germline CDR1 and CDR2: MNHEY and SMNVEV (reference sequence). The CDR3 region is CASSPLPGQTLSYEQYF. Here the CDR3 DNA reads TGTGCCAGCAGTCCACTTCCCGGACAGACGCTTTCCTACGAGCAGTACTTC.

V usage is TRBV5-1 and J usage is TRBJ1-6, with TRBD1 matching over 7 bases. V trimming: 4 bases; J trimming: 6 bases; junction bases outside the gene matches: 7. The V gene's germline CDR1 is SGHRS and CDR2 YFSETQ. CDR3 size: 15 residues. CDR3 loop: CASSLNRGGNSPLHF. For the CDR3, the DNA is TGCGCCAGCAGCCTGAACAGGGGCGGTAATTCACCCCTCCACTTT.

The gene calls are TRBV15 and TRBJ1-5; a possible D gene is TRBD1 (6 bases). This CDR3 is 13 amino acids long. V gave up 6 bases and J gave up 3 bases, with 9 bases separating them. The germline gives CDR1 LNHNV, CDR2 YYDKDF (reference sequence). The chain's CDR3 is CATSQGHNQPQHF. The CDR3 coding sequence is TGTGCCACCAGTCAGGGGCACAATCAGCCCCAGCATTTT. The whole variable domain, remainder taken from reference TRBV15 and TRBJ1-5, is DAMVIQNPRYQVTQFGKPVTLSCSQTLNHNVMYWYQQKSSQAPKLLFHYYDKDFNNEADTPDNFQSRRPNTSFCFLDIRSPGLGDTAMYLCATSQGHNQPQHFGDGTRLSIL.

This chain connects TRBV19 to TRBJ2-7; 8 bases are shared with TRBD1. J was trimmed by 4 bases and V by 7 bases; bases with no gene match: 9. CDR3 length: 14 amino acids. Germline V gene sequence: CDR1 LNHDA, CDR2 SQIVND (reference sequence). The CDR3 here is CASNRQGAPYEQYF. CDR3 DNA: TGTGCCAGTAATCGGCAGGGGGCGCCTTACGAGCAGTACTTC.

The chain recombines TRBV20-1 with TRBJ2-1, with 7 bases matching TRBD1. V was clipped by 3 bases and J by 4 bases; unmatched bases: 6. CDR3 length: 14 amino acids. Germline CDR1 and CDR2: DFQATT and SNEGSKA (reference sequence). The DNA for the CDR3 is TGCAGTGCTAGTAAGACAGGGCGGTACAATGAGCAGTTCTTC. It is translated as CSASKTGRYNEQFF.